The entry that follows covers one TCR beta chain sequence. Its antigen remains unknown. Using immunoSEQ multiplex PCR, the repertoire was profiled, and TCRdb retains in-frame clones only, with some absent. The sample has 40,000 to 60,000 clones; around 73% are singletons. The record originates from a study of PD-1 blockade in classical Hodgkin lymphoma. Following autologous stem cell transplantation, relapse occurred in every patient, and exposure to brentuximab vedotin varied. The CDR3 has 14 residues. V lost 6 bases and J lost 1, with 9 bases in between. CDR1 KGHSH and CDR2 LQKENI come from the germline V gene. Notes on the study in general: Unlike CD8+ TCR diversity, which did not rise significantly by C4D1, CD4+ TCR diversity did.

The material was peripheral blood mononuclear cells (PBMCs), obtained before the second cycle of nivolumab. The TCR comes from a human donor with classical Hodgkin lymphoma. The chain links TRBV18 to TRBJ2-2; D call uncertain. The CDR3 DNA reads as TGTGCCAGCTCGGTTGCAGGGAACACCGGGGAGCTGTTTTTT. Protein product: CASSVAGNTGELFF.